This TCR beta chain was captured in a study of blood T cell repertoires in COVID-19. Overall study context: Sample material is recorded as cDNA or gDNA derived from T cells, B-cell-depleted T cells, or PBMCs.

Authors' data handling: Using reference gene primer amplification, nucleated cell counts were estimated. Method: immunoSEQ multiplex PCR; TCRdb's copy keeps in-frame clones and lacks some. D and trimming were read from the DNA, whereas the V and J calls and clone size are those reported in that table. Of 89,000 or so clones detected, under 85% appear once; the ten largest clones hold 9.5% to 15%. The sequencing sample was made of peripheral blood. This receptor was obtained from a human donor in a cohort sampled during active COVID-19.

The CDR3 spells CASRPTLEDGYTF. CDR3 in DNA: TGTGCCAGCAGACCTACTCTCGAGGATGGCTACACCTTC. This chain links TRBV6-5 with TRBJ1-2; D is unclear. The CDR3 runs 13 residues. Deletions cut 6 bases from V and 6 bases from J, with 14 bases between. Looked up from germline, CDR1 is MNHEY and CDR2 is SVGAGI.